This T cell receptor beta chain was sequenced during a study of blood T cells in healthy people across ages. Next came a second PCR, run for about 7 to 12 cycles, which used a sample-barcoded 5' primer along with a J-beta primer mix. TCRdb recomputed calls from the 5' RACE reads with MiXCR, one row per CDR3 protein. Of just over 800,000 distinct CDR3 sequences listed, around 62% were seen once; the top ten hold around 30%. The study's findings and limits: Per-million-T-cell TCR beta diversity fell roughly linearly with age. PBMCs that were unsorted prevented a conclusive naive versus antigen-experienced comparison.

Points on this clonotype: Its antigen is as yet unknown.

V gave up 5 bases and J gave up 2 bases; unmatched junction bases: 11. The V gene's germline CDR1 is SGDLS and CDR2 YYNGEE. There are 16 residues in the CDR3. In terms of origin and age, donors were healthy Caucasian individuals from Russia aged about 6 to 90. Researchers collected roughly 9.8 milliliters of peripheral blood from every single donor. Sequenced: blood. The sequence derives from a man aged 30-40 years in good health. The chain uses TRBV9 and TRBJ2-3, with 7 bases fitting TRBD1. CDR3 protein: CASSSTGEIYTDTQYF. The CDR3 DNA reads TGTGCCAGCAGTTCCACAGGGGAAATATACACAGATACGCAGTATTTT.